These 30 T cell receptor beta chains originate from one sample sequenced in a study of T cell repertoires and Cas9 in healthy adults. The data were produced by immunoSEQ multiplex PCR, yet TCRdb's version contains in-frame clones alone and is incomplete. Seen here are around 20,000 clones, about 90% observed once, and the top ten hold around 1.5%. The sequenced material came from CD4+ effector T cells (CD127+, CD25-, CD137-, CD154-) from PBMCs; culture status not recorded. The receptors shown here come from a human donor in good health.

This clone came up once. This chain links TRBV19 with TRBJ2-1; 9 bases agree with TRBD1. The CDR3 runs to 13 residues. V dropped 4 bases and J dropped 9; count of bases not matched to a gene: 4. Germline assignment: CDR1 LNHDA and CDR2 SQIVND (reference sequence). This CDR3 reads CASSTDRGGEQFF. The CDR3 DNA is TGTGCCAGTAGTACGGACAGGGGTGGTGAGCAGTTCTTC. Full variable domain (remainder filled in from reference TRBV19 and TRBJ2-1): DGGITQSPKYLFRKEGQNVTLSCEQNLNHDAMYWYRQDPGQGLRLIYYSQIVNDFQKGDIAEGYSVSREKKESFPLTVTSAQKNPTAFYLCASSTDRGGEQFFGPGTRLTVL.

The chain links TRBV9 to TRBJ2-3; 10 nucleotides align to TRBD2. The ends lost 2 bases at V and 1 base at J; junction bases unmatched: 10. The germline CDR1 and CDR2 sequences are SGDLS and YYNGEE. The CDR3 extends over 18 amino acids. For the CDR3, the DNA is TGTGCCAGCAGCGTTTCTATTACTAGCGGGGTGGGCACAGATACGCAGTATTTT. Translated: CASSVSITSGVGTDTQYF.

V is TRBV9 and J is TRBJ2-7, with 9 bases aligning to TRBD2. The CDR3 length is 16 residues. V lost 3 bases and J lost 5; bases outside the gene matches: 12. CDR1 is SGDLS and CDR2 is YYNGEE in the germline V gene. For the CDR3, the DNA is TGTGCCAGCAGCGGGGCCGGGAGCGGGAGGAGCCACGAGCAGTACTTC. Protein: CASSGAGSGRSHEQYF. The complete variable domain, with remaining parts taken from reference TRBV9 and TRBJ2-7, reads DSGVTQTPKHLITATGQRVTLRCSPRSGDLSVYWYQQSLDQGLQFLIQYYNGEERAKGNILERFSAQQFPDLHSELNLSSLELGDSALYFCASSGAGSGRSHEQYFGPGTRLTVT.

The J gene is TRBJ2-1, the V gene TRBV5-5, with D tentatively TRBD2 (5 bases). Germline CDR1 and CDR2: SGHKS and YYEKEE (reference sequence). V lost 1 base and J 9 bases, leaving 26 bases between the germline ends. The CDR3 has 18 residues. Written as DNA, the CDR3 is TGTGCCAGCAGCTTGCAGGCCCTGAGTCTAGCCGCCCCGGGTGAGCAGTTCTTC. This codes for CASSLQALSLAAPGEQFF.

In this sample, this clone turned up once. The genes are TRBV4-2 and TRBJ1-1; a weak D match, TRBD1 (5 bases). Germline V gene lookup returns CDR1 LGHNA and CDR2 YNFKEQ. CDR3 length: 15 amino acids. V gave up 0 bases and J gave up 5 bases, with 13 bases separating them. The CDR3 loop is CASSQDLRGGTEAFF. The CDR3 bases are TGTGCCAGCAGCCAAGATCTTCGGGGGGGAACTGAAGCTTTCTTT.

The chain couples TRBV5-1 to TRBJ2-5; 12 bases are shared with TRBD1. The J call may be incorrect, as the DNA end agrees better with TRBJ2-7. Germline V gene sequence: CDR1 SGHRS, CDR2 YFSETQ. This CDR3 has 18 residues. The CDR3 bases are TGCGCCAGCAGCACCACCGGGACAGGGGGCCTTTTCTCCTACGAGCAGTACTTC. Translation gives CASSTTGTGGLFSYEQYF.

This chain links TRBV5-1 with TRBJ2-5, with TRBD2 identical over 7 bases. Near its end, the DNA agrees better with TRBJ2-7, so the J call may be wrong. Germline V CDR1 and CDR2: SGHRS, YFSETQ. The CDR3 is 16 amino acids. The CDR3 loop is CASSLGRGGPHDEQYF. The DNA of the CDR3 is TGCGCCAGCAGCTTGGGGAGGGGAGGGCCACACGACGAGCAGTACTTC.

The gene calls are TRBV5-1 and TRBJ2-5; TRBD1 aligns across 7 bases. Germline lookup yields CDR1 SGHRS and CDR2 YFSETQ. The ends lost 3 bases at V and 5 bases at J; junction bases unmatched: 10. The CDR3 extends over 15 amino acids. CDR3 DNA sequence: TGCGCCAGCAGCTCCCTGACAGGGAATATGGAGACCCAGTACTTC. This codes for CASSSLTGNMETQYF.

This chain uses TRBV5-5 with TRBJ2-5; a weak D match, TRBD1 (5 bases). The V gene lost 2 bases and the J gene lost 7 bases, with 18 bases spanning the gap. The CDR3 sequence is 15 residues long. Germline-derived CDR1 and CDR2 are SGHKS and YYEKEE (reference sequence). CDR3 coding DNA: TGTGCCAGCAGCTTTAGGTTGACAGCCCCAGGGACCCAGTACTTC. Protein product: CASSFRLTAPGTQYF. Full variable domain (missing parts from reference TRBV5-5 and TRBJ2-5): DAGVTQSPTHLIKTRGQQVTLRCSPISGHKSVSWYQQVLGQGPQFIFQYYEKEERGRGNFPDRFSARQFPNYSSELNVNALLLGDSALYLCASSFRLTAPGTQYFGPGTRLLVL.

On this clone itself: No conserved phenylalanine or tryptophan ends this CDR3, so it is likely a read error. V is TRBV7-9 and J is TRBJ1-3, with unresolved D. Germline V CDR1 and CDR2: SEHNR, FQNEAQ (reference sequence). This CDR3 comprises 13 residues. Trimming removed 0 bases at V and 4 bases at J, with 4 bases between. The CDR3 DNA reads TGTGCCAGCAGCTTAGCTTTGGGAAACACCATATATCTT. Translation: CASSLALGNTIYL.

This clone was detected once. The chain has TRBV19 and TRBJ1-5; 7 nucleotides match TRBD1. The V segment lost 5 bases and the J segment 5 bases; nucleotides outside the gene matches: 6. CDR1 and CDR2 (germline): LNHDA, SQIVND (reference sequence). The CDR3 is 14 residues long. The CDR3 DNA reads TGTGCCAGTAGTCTCCCGGGACAGTATCAGCCCCAGCATTTT. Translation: CASSLPGQYQPQHF.

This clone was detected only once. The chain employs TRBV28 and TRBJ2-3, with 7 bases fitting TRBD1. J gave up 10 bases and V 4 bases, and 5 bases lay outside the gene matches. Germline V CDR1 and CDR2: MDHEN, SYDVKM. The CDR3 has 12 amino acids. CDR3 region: CASSSTGRAQYF. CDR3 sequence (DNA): TGTGCCAGCAGTTCGACAGGGAGAGCGCAGTATTTT.

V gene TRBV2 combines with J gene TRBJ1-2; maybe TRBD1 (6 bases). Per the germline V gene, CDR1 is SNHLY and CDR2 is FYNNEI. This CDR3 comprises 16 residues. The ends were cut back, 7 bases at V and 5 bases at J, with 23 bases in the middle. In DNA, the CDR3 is TGTGCCAGCATACTCGATCCTCCGGGGGCGCTTTATGGCTACACCTTC. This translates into CASILDPPGALYGYTF. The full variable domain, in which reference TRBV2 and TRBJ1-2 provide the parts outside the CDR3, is EPEVTQTPSHQVTQMGQEVILRCVPISNHLYFYWYRQILGQKVEFLVSFYNNEISEKSEIFDDQFSVERPDGSNFTLKIRSTKLEDSAMYFCASILDPPGALYGYTFGSGTRLTVV.

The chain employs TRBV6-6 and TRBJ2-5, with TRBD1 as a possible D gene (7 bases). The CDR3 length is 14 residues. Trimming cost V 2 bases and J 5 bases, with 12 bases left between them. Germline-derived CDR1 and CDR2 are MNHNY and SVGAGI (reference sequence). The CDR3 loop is CASSYATGRETQYF. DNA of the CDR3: TGTGCCAGCAGTTACGCGACAGGGAGGGAGACCCAGTACTTC.

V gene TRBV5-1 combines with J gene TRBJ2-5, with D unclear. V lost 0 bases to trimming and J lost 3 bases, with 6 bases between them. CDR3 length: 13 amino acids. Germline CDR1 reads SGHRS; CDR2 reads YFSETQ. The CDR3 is CASSLGPEETQYF. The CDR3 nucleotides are TGCGCCAGCAGCTTGGGACCTGAAGAGACCCAGTACTTC. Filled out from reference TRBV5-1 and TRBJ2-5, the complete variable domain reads KAGVTQTPRYLIKTRGQQVTLSCSPISGHRSVSWYQQTPGQGLQFLFEYFSETQRNKGNFPGRFSGRQFSNSRSEMNVSTLELGDSALYLCASSLGPEETQYFGPGTRLLVL.

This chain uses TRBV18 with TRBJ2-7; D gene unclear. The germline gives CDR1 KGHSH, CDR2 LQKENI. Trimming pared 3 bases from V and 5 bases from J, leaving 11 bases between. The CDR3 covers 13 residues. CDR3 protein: CASSPREFDEQYF. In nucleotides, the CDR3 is TGTGCCAGCTCACCCCGAGAATTTGACGAGCAGTACTTC.

The CDR3 bases are TGTGCCAGCAGTTCAATCATGACTCCTGGCTACACCTTC. Translating it yields CASSSIMTPGYTF. The chain is built from TRBV28 and TRBJ1-2, with D unresolved. The CDR3 extends over 13 amino acids. Germline-derived CDR1 and CDR2 are MDHEN and SYDVKM. V was shortened by 4 bases and J by 7 bases, with 13 bases between the two germline ends.

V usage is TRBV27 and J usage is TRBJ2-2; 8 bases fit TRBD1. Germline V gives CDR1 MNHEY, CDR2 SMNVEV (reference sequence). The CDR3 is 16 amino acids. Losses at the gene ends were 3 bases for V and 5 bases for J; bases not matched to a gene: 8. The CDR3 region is CASSFGWTGRTGELFF. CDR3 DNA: TGTGCCAGCAGTTTCGGGTGGACAGGGAGGACCGGGGAGCTGTTTTTT.

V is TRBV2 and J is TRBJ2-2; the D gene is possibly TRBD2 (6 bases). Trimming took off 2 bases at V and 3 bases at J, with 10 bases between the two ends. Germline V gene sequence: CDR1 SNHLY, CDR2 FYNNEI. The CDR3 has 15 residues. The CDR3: CASSETGVHTGELFF. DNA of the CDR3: TGTGCCAGCAGTGAAACGGGAGTGCACACCGGGGAGCTGTTTTTT.

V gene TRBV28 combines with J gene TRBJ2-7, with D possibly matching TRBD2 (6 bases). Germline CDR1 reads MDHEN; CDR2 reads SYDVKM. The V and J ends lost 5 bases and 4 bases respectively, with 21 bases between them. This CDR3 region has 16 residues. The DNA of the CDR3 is TGTGCCAGCAGTCATGGAGGGCCGGCGGGCCTATACGAGCAGTACTTC. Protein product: CASSHGGPAGLYEQYF. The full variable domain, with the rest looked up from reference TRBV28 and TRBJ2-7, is DVKVTQSSRYLVKRTGEKVFLECVQDMDHENMFWYRQDPGLGLRLIYFSYDVKMKEKGDIPEGYSVSREKKERFSLILESASTNQTSMYLCASSHGGPAGLYEQYFGPGTRLTVT.

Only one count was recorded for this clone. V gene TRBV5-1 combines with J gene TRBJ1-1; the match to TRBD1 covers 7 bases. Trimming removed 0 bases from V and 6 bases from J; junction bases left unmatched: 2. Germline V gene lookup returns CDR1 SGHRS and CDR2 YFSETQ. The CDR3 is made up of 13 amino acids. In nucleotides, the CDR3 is TGCGCCAGCAGCTTGGGAGACAGGGCTGAAGCTTTCTTT. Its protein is CASSLGDRAEAFF.

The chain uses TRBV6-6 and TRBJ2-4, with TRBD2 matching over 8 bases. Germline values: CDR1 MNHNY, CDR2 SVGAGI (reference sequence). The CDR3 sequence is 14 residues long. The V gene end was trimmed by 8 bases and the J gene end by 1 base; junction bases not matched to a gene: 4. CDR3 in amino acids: CASSPGGAKNIQYF. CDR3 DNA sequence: TGTGCCAGCTCCCCGGGGGGGGCCAAAAACATTCAGTACTTC.

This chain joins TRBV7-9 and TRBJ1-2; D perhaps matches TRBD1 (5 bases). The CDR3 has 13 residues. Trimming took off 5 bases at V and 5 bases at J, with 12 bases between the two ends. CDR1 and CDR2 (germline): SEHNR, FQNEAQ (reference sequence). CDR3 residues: CASSTAGGYGYTF. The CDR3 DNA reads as TGTGCCAGCAGCACCGCCGGGGGATATGGCTACACCTTC.

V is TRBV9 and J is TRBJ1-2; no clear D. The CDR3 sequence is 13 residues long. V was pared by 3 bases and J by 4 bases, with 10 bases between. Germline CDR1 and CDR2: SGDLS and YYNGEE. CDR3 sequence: CASSAQAGYGYTF. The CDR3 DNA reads TGTGCCAGCAGCGCTCAGGCAGGCTATGGCTACACCTTC. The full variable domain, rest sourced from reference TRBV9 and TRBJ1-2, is DSGVTQTPKHLITATGQRVTLRCSPRSGDLSVYWYQQSLDQGLQFLIQYYNGEERAKGNILERFSAQQFPDLHSELNLSSLELGDSALYFCASSAQAGYGYTFGSGTRLTVV.

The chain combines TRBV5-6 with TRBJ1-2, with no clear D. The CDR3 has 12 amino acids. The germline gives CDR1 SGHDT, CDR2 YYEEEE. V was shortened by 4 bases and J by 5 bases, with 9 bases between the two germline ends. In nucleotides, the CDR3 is TGTGCCAGCAGCAGTGGGGAATATGGCTACACCTTC. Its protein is CASSSGEYGYTF.

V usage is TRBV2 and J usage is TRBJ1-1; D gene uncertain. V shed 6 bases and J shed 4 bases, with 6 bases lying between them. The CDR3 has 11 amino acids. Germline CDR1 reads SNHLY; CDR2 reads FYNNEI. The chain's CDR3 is CASSSGTEAFF. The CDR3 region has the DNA TGTGCCAGCAGCTCAGGCACTGAAGCTTTCTTT.

The CDR3 here is CASSPRLAQSTDTQYF. The CDR3 nucleotides read TGTGCCAGCAGCCCCCGACTAGCCCAATCAACAGATACGCAGTATTTT. The chain carries TRBV9 and TRBJ2-3; the match to TRBD2 covers 7 bases. The J segment lost 3 bases and the V segment lost 4 bases, leaving 11 bases of the junction unmatched. CDR3 size: 16 residues. In germline, CDR1 is SGDLS, CDR2 YYNGEE.

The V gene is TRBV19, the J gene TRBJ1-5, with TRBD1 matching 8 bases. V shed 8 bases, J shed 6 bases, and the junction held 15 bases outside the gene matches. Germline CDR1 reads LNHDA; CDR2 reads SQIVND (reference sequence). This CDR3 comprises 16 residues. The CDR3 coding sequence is TGTGCCAGTGCCAGTCACTTCAGGGGGCGAGGTCAGCCCCAGCATTTT. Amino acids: CASASHFRGRGQPQHF.

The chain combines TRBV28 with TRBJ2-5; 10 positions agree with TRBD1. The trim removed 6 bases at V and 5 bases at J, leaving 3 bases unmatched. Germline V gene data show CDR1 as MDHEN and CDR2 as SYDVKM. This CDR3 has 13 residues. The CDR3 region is CASRTGGWETQYF. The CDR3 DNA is TGTGCCAGCAGGACAGGGGGCTGGGAGACCCAGTACTTC.

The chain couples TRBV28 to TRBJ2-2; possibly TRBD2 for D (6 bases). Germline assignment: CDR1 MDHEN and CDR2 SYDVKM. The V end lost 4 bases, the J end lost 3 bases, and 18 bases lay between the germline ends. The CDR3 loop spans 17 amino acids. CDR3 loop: CASSSPGVIIYTGELFF. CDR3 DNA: TGTGCCAGCAGTTCCCCGGGAGTCATTATCTACACCGGGGAGCTGTTTTTT.